These T cell receptor beta chains were read from a single sample in a study of blood T cell repertoires in COVID-19. Method: immunoSEQ multiplex PCR; TCRdb's copy keeps in-frame clones and lacks some. The sample has 200,000 to 300,000 clones, approximately 82% seen once. Sequencing used peripheral blood. The receptors derive from a man in his forties or fifties who had recovered from COVID-19. The CDR3 runs from the conserved cysteine through the conserved F or W. The D gene is left open where the match is weak. Some rows mark clone size as missing; the rest say once, few, many or name a class of expanded clone.

abundance	v_gene	j_gene	d_gene	CDR3nt	CDR3aa
.	TRBV5-5	TRBJ1-2	TRBD1	TGTGCCAGCAGCACGGGACAGGGCCATGGCTACACCTTC	CASSTGQGHGYTF
.	TRBV30	TRBJ1-2	.	TGTGCCTGGAGTGTACAGGCGGATGGCTACACCTTC	CAWSVQADGYTF
.	TRBV6-6	TRBJ2-3	.	TGTGCCAGCAGTTACGGGAGTGGAAGCACAGATACGCAGTATTTT	CASSYGSGSTDTQYF
.	TRBV12-5	TRBJ2-7	TRBD1	TGTGCTAGTGGGCCCGTAGGACAGGGGTCCTACGAGCAGTACTTC	CASGPVGQGSYEQYF
once	TRBV19	TRBJ1-5	.	TGTGCCAGTAGTATTTTCTTGGGGGCCCAGCCCCAGCATTTT	CASSIFLGAQPQHF
.	TRBV7-6	TRBJ1-5	TRBD1	TGTGCCAGCAGCTTAAGCGACAGGGGGGGCAATCAGCCCCAGCATTTT	CASSLSDRGGNQPQHF
.	TRBV12-3/TRBV12-4	TRBJ1-2	TRBD1	TGTGCCAGCAGTGACAGGGTGAACTATGGCTACACCTTC	CASSDRVNYGYTF
.	TRBV7-9	TRBJ2-3	TRBD1	TGTGCCAGCAGGGAAGGGGGCGCAGATACGCAGTATTTT	CASREGGADTQYF
.	TRBV6-4	TRBJ2-3	TRBD2	TGTGCCAGCAGTGAAACTAGCGGGGGAAGCACAGATACGCAGTATTTT	CASSETSGGSTDTQYF
once	TRBV6-4	TRBJ1-1	.	TGTGCCAGCAGTGAGTGGGGCGGTCGAGCTTTCTTT	CASSEWGGRAFF
.	TRBV5-4	TRBJ2-2	TRBD2	TGTGCCAGCAGTTCGACTAGCGGGGGGGCCTGGGCCGGGGAGCTGTTTTTT	CASSSTSGGAWAGELFF
.	TRBV15	TRBJ2-2	TRBD1	TGTGCCACCAGCAGAGGAGTCGGGAGGACAGGGGGTCCCGGGGAGCTGTTTTTT	CATSRGVGRTGGPGELFF
few	TRBV10-3	TRBJ1-3	TRBD1	TGTGCCATCAGGAGGGACAGCTCTGGAAACACCATATATTTT	CAIRRDSSGNTIYF
.	TRBV10-3	TRBJ2-2	.	TGTGCCATCAGTGTCAGAGGCGTCGCGGGGGAGCTGTTTTTT	CAISVRGVAGELFF
once	TRBV10-3	TRBJ1-2	.	TGTGCCATCAGTGAGTCGATGGGCATAAACTATGGCTACACCTTC	CAISESMGINYGYTF
few	TRBV19	TRBJ2-5	TRBD1	TGTGCCAGTAGTCCGGGACAGGGGTACCAAGAGACCCAGTACTTC	CASSPGQGYQETQYF
.	TRBV5-1	TRBJ2-7	TRBD1	TGCGCCAGCAGCTTCACCGGGACAGGGGACGAGCAGTACTTC	CASSFTGTGDEQYF
.	TRBV7-2	TRBJ2-3	TRBD2	TGTGCCAGCAGCTTAGTCGGACTAGCGGGGGGCACAGATACGCAGTATTTT	CASSLVGLAGGTDTQYF
.	TRBV7-9	TRBJ1-3	.	TGTGCCAGCAGCGCCCGTGGGGGGTCTGGAAACACCATATATTTT	CASSARGGSGNTIYF
once	TRBV14	TRBJ1-1	.	TGTGCCAGCAGCCAAGACAGGAACACTGAAGCTTTCTTT	CASSQDRNTEAFF
.	TRBV29-1	TRBJ1-1	TRBD1	TGCAGCGGACAGGGGGCGTACACTGAAGCTTTCTTT	CSGQGAYTEAFF
.	TRBV6-6	TRBJ1-2	.	TGTGCCAGCAGGGAACAGGGTGACTATGGCTACACCTTC	CASREQGDYGYTF
.	TRBV25-1	TRBJ2-3	TRBD1	TGTGCCAGCAGTGATTGGAGCCAGACAGGGGGCCGGTCAGATACGCAGTATTTT	CASSDWSQTGGRSDTQYF
.	TRBV5-5	TRBJ1-2	.	TGTGCCAGCAGCTCTTCGGGAGGACGGTTTCCTTACACCTTC	CASSSSGGRFPYTF
.	TRBV7-2	TRBJ2-4	.	TGTGCCAGCAGCTTAGTGGGGTTAGGGGGTCTTGAAAACATTCAGTACTTC	CASSLVGLGGLENIQYF
.	TRBV6-5	TRBJ2-5	.	TGTGCCAGCAGTTCAGGGGGTTCGGGGGCCCAGTACTTC	CASSSGGSGAQYF
many	TRBV27	TRBJ1-6	TRBD1	TGTGCCAGCAGGCGCGCCGGGACAGATATCAAAAGCTCCTATAATTCACCCCTCCACTTT	CASRRAGTDIKSSYNSPLHF
few	TRBV2	TRBJ1-2	.	TGTGCCAGCAGTGAGTGGCGGTCCGACTATGGCTACACCTTC	CASSEWRSDYGYTF
.	TRBV19	TRBJ1-2	.	TGTGCCAGTAGTCGACAGGAGAACTATGGCTACACCTTC	CASSRQENYGYTF
.	TRBV6-5	TRBJ1-4	TRBD1	TGTGCCAGCAGCCTGGGACAGATGATGTTTTTT	CASSLGQMMFF
.	TRBV11-3	TRBJ1-5	TRBD1	TGTGCCAGCAGCTTAGGAGGGGGCCGCAATCAGCCCCAGCATTTT	CASSLGGGRNQPQHF
.	TRBV5-4	TRBJ2-7	.	TGTGCCAGCAGCTTGGAACCAGCGCGGTCCTACGAGCAGTACTTC	CASSLEPARSYEQYF
.	TRBV7-2	TRBJ1-1	.	TGTGCCAGCAGCCCCAGTCCCAGGCACACTGAAGCTTTCTTT	CASSPSPRHTEAFF
.	TRBV7-2	TRBJ1-2	TRBD1	TGTGCCAGCAGCTTAAACCAGGGGGTCTATGGCTACACCTTC	CASSLNQGVYGYTF
.	TRBV18	TRBJ2-1	TRBD2	TGTGCCAGCTCACCACAAATGGTCCGGGGGGTCTACAATGAGCAGTTCTTC	CASSPQMVRGVYNEQFF
.	TRBV15	TRBJ2-5	.	TGTGCCACCAGCAGAGCCCCCAGGGAGACCCAGTACTTC	CATSRAPRETQYF
.	TRBV30	TRBJ1-5	.	TGTGCCTGGAGCCAGGACAGCTGGGACCAGCCCCAGCATTTT	CAWSQDSWDQPQHF
.	TRBV5-1	TRBJ1-3	.	TGCGCCAGCAGCCCGGAGGGAAACACCATATATTTT	CASSPEGNTIYF
.	TRBV2	TRBJ1-2	.	TGTGCCAGCGGCAGGGAGGGCTCGGGTGGCTACACCTTC	CASGREGSGGYTF